This T cell receptor (beta chain) was recovered during a study of cytomegalovirus exposure and HLA in healthy donors. General study findings and limits: A later analysis reportedly identified an Asian-associated ancestry cluster as carrying fewer N-insertions than the roughly 720-donor mean. A missense DCLRE1C variant was associated with V- and J-gene trimming of TCR beta chains in a later analysis, and an independent cohort replicated the association.

Turning to this clone: Its antigen is still unknown.

Amplification used 60 Vbeta primers and 13 Jbeta primers. The repertoire was sequenced with immunoSEQ multiplex PCR; TCRdb's copy has only in-frame clones and lacks some. This sample has about 200,000 clones, with approximately 85% found just once. Per the germline V gene, CDR1 is SGHRS and CDR2 is YFSETQ. There are 19 residues in the CDR3. Deletions cut 1 base from V and 5 bases from J, with 28 bases between. This chain links TRBV5-1 with TRBJ2-7, with a possible D match to TRBD1 (7 bases). This TCR was sampled from a woman between 35 and 50 years old in good health and CMV-seronegative. Material for sequencing was PBMCs. CDR3: CASSLWGGRQGGLPHEQYF. Here the CDR3 DNA reads TGCGCCAGCAGCTTGTGGGGAGGTAGACAGGGAGGTTTACCGCACGAGCAGTACTTC.